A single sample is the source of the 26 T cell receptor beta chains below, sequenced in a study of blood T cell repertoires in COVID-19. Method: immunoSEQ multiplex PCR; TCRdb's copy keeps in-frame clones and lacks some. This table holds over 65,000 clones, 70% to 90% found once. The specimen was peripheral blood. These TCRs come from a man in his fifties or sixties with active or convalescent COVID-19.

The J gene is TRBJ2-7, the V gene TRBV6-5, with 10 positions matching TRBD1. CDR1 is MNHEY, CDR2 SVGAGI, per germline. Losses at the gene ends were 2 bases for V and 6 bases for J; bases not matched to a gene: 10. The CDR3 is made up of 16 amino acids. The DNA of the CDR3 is TGTGCCAGCAGTTACCTCAGACAGGGGGCGCGTACCGAGCAGTACTTC. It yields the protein CASSYLRQGARTEQYF.

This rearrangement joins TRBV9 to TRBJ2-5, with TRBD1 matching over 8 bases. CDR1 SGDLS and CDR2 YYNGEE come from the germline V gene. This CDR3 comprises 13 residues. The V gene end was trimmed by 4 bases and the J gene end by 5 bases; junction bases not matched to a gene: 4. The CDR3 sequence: CASSSGGGETQYF. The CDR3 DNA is TGTGCCAGCAGCTCAGGGGGCGGGGAGACCCAGTACTTC.

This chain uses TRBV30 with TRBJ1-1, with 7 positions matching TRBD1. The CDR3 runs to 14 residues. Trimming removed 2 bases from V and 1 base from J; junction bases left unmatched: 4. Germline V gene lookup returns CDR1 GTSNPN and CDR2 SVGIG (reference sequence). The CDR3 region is CAWSQGDSNTEAFF. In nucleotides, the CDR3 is TGTGCCTGGAGTCAGGGGGACTCGAACACTGAAGCTTTCTTT.

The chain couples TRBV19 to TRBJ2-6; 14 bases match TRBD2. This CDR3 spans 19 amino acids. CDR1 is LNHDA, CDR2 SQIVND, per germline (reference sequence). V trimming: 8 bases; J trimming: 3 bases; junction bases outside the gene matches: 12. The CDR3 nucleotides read TGTGCCAGTGGAGGGCGACTAGCGGGAGGGCCAGTTGGGGCCAACGTCCTGACTTTC. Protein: CASGGRLAGGPVGANVLTF.

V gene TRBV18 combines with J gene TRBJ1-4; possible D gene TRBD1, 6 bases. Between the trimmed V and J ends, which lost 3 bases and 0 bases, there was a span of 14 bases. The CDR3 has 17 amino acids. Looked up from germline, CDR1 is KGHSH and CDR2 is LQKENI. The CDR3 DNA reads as TGTGCCAGCTCACCCCGGGACACCGTTGCAACTAATGAAAAACTGTTTTTT. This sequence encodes CASSPRDTVATNEKLFF.

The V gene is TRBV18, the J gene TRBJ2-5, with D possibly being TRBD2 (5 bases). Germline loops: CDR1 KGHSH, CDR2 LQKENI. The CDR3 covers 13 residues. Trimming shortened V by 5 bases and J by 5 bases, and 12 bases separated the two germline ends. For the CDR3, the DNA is TGTGCCAGCTCAGGACTGGGCCGGGAGACCCAGTACTTC. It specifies CASSGLGRETQYF.

This chain's CDR3 is CAWSLINSGNTIYF. The CDR3 DNA is TGTGCCTGGAGTCTTATTAACTCTGGAAACACCATATATTTT. The chain carries TRBV30 and TRBJ1-3, with D hard to call. The CDR3 runs 14 residues. Germline CDR1 GTSNPN, CDR2 SVGIG (reference sequence). V lost 2 bases and J 0 bases, leaving 8 bases between the germline ends.

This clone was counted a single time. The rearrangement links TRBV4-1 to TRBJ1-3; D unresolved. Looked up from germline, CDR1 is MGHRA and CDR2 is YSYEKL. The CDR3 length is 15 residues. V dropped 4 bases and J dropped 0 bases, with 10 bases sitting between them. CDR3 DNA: TGCGCCAGCAGCCCCTTAGGGAGCTCTGGAAACACCATATATTTT. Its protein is CASSPLGSSGNTIYF.

Here the CDR3 DNA reads TGTGCCATCGGGACAGGGTTCGGGGACACTGAAGCTTTCTTT. This sequence encodes CAIGTGFGDTEAFF. The rearrangement uses TRBV10-3 and TRBJ1-1; TRBD1 matches at 9 bases. The V segment lost 8 bases and the J segment 3 bases; nucleotides outside the gene matches: 7. Per the germline V gene, CDR1 is ENHRY and CDR2 is SYGVKD. The CDR3 spans 14 residues.

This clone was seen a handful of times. The DNA for the CDR3 is TGTGCCAGCAGCAAAGGGGAGTGTCCGAGCTCCTATAATTCACCCCTCCACTTT. Protein: CASSKGECPSSYNSPLHF. This chain connects TRBV21-1 to TRBJ1-6. TRBV21-1 is shown as a pseudogene. This CDR3 has 18 amino acids.

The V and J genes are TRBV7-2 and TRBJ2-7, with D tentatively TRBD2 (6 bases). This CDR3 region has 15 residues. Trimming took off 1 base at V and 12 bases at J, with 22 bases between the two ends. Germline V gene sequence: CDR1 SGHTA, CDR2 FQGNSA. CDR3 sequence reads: CASSLETGGRSGLYF. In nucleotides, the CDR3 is TGTGCCAGCAGCTTAGAAACCGGAGGGCGGTCGGGGCTGTACTTC.

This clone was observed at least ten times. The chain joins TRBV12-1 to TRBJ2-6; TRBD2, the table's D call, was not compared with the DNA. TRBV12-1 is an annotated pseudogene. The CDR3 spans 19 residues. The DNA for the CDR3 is TGTGCCAGCACCAAAGCGGGGACGGATCCCCTCGGTGGGGCCAACGTCCTGACTTTC. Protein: CASTKAGTDPLGGANVLTF.

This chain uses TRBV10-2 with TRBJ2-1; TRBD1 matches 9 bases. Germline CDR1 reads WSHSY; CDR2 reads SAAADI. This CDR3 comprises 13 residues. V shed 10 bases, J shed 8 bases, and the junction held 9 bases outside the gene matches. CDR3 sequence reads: CAITPGQGYEQFF. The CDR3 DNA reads TGCGCCATCACGCCGGGACAGGGATATGAGCAGTTCTTC.

CDR3 sequence (DNA): TGCGCCAGCAGCCAAGATCCACTGGGCAGGGCTTGGGACGAGCAGTACTTC. Amino acid sequence: CASSQDPLGRAWDEQYF. The J gene is TRBJ2-7, the V gene TRBV4-1; a possible D gene is TRBD1 (5 bases). V was pared by 0 bases and J by 5 bases, with 20 bases between. The germline V gene has CDR1 MGHRA and CDR2 YSYEKL. The CDR3 has 17 residues.

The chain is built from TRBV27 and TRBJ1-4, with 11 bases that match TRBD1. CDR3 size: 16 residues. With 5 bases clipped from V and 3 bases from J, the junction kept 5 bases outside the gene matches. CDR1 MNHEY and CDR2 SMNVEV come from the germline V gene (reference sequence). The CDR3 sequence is CASSARTGGPNEKLFF. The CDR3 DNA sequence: TGTGCCAGCAGTGCACGGACAGGGGGCCCTAATGAAAAACTGTTTTTT. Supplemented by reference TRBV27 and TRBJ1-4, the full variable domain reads EAQVTQNPRYLITVTGKKLTVTCSQNMNHEYMSWYRQDPGLGLRQIYYSMNVEVTDKGDVPEGYKVSRKEKRNFPLILESPSPNQTSLYFCASSARTGGPNEKLFFGSGTQLSVL.

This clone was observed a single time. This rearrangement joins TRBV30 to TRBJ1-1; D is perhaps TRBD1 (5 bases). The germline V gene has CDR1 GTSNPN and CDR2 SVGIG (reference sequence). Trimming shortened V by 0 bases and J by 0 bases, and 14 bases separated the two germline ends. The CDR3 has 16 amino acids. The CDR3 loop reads CAWSVATGLMNTEAFF. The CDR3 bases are TGTGCCTGGAGTGTGGCAACAGGCCTAATGAACACTGAAGCTTTCTTT.

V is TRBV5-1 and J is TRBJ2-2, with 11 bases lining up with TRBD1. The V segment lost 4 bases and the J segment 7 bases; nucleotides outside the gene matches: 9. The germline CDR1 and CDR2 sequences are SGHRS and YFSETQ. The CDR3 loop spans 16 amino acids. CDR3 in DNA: TGCGCCAGCAGCCGCGACGGGACAGGGGGAATCGGGGAGCTGTTTTTT. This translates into CASSRDGTGGIGELFF.

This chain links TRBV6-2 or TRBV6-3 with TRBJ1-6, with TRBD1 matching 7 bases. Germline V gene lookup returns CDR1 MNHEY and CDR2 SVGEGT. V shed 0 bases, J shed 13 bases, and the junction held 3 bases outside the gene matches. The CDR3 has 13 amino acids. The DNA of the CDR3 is TGTGCCAGCAGTTACTCCACAGGGGCGCCCCTCCACTTT. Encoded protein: CASSYSTGAPLHF.

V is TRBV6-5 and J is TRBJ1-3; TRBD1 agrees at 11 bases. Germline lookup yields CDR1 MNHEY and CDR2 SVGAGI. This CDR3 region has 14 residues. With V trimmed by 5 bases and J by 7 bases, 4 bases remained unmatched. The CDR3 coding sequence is TGTGCCAGCAGTCGGACAGGGGGCGGGAACACCATATATTTT. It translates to CASSRTGGGNTIYF.

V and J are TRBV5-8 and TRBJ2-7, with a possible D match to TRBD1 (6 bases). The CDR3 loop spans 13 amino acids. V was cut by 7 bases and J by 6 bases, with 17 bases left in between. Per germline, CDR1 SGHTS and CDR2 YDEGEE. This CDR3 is CASPLPRDTEQYF. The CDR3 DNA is TGTGCCAGCCCCCTACCCCGGGACACCGAGCAGTACTTC.

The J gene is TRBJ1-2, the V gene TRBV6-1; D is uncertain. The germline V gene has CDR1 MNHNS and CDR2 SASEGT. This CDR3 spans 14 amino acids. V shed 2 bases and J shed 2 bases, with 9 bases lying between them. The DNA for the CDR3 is TGTGCCAGCAGTGAACTGGCAGGCAACTATGGCTACACCTTC. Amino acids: CASSELAGNYGYTF.

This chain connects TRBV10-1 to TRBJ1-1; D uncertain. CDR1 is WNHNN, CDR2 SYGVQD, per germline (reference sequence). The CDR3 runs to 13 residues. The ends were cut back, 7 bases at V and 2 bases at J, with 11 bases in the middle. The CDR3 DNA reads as TGCGCCAGCATGGCGGGGAGAAACACTGAAGCTTTCTTT. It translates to CASMAGRNTEAFF.

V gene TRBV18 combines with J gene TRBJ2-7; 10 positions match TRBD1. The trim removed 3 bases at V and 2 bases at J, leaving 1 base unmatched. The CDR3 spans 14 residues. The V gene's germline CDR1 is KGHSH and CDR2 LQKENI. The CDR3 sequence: CASSPGTGAYEQYF. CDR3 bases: TGTGCCAGCTCACCCGGGACAGGGGCCTACGAGCAGTACTTC.

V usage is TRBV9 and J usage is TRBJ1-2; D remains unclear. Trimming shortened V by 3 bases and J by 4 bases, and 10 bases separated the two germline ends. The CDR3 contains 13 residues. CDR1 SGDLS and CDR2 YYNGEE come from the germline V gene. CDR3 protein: CASSGTDRYGYTF. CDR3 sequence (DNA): TGTGCCAGCAGCGGAACAGACCGCTATGGCTACACCTTC.

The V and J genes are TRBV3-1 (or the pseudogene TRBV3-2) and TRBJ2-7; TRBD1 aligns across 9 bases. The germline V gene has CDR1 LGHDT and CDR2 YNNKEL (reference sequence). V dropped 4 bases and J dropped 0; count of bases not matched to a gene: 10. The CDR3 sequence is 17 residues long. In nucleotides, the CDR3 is TGTGCCAGCAGCCGATCCGGGACAGGGTCGGGCTCCTACGAGCAGTACTTC. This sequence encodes CASSRSGTGSGSYEQYF.

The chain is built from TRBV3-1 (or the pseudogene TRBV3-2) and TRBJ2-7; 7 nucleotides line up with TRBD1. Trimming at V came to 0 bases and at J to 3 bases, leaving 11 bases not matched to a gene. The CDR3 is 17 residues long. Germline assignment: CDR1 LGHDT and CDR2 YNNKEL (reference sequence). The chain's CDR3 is CASSQDLTTGRHYEQYF. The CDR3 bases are TGTGCCAGCAGCCAAGATCTTACGACAGGGCGCCACTACGAGCAGTACTTC.